This T cell receptor beta chain is from a study of cytomegalovirus exposure and HLA in healthy donors. PCR involved 60 Vbeta and 13 Jbeta primers. Profiled with immunoSEQ multiplex PCR; TCRdb holds only in-frame clones, not every one. The sample has about 90,000 clones; 65% to 80% are singletons. Study-wide findings and caveats: Confirmation in vitro established that a few CMV-associated chains were specific for CMV antigens.

This clone was counted only a few times. No antigen is known for it. The clonotype was recovered from a young woman in good health and CMV-seropositive. The sample taken for sequencing was PBMCs.

For the CDR3, the DNA is TGTGCCAGCTCACCACCGGGGCGGGGATCCGGGGAGCTGTTTTTT. This sequence encodes CASSPPGRGSGELFF. The chain carries TRBV18 and TRBJ2-2; possible D gene TRBD2, 6 bases. V was shortened by 0 bases and J by 6 bases, with 11 bases between the two germline ends. This CDR3 contains 15 residues. CDR1 KGHSH and CDR2 LQKENI come from the germline V gene.